These T cell receptor beta chains were read from a single sample in a study of cytomegalovirus exposure and HLA in healthy donors. This table comes from immunoSEQ multiplex PCR, and its TCRdb copy is limited to in-frame clones, with some not included. The sample consists of 200,000 to 250,000 clones, around 80% of them appearing once. The specimen was PBMCs. Every receptor here comes from a man under 40 in good health and CMV-seronegative. The CDR3 runs from the conserved cysteine through the conserved F or W. The D gene is left open where the match is weak. Part of the rows lack a size; the others show once, few, many or a class for expanded clones.

>TRBD1|.|TRBV4-3|TRBJ1-2
TGCGCCAGCAGCCAAGATAATGGTGGGACAGGATGGGGCTACACCTTC
CASSQDNGGTGWGYTF
>.|once|TRBV11-1|TRBJ2-7
TGTGCCAGCAGTCTCCTGAGCTTGGTTCCCTACGAGCAGTACTTC
CASSLLSLVPYEQYF
>.|.|TRBV28|TRBJ1-3
TGTGCCAGTGCAGGGACATCCCAGGGGCGGAACACCATATATTTT
CASAGTSQGRNTIYF
>.|few|TRBV28|TRBJ2-2
TGTGCCAGCAGTTTATTAAGCCCCGGGGAGCTGTTTTTT
CASSLLSPGELFF
>.|.|TRBV4-1|TRBJ2-1
TGCGCCAGCAGCCAATATACAGGGCAGCCTTTCTACAATGAGCAGTTCTTC
CASSQYTGQPFYNEQFF
>TRBD2|few|TRBV18|TRBJ2-4
TGTGCCAGCTCACAAAGACTAGCGGGGGGTTCAGCCAAAAACATTCAGTACTTC
CASSQRLAGGSAKNIQYF
>TRBD1|.|TRBV6-1|TRBJ2-1
TGTGCCAGCAGAAGGGGGGACAGGGCCTACAATGAGCAGTTCTTC
CASRRGDRAYNEQFF
>.|.|TRBV7-9|TRBJ1-1
TGTGCCAGCAGCTTCCAGGGCAACACTGAAGCTTTCTTT
CASSFQGNTEAFF
>TRBD1|.|TRBV6-5|TRBJ1-2
TGTGCCAGCAGTTTTCAGGGGGGTGGGTACGGCTACACCTTC
CASSFQGGGYGYTF
>TRBD1|.|TRBV6-6|TRBJ1-2
TGTGCCAGCAGTTACCAGTTCAGGGGGTCGGATGGCTACACCTTC
CASSYQFRGSDGYTF
>.|.|TRBV28|TRBJ2-6
TGTGCCAGCAGTCGCGGACTGTTCGGTGGGGCCAACGTCCTGACTTTC
CASSRGLFGGANVLTF
>TRBD1|.|TRBV9|TRBJ2-7
TGTGCCAGCAGCGTAGGACAGGGAAGCAACTACGAGCAGTACTTC
CASSVGQGSNYEQYF
>.|.|TRBV9|TRBJ2-5
TGTGCCAGCAGCGTAGCAGGGAGGGAGACCCAGTACTTC
CASSVAGRETQYF
>TRBD2|.|TRBV19|TRBJ2-7
TGTGCCAGTAGTATACGCGGGGGATATCGAACCTACGAGCAGTACTTC
CASSIRGGYRTYEQYF
>TRBD2|.|TRBV7-3|TRBJ2-2
TGTGCCAGCAGCCCGTTGACTAGCGGGGGCACCGGGGAGCTGTTTTTT
CASSPLTSGGTGELFF
>.|.|TRBV6-5|TRBJ1-6
TGTGCCAGCAGTCTGTCGACAGCTAATAATTCACCCCTCCACTTT
CASSLSTANNSPLHF
>.|.|TRBV27|TRBJ2-7
TGTGCCAGCAGTTTGGGAGGAGGGCCCTACGAGCAGTACTTC
CASSLGGGPYEQYF
>TRBD1|.|TRBV6-1|TRBJ1-5
TGTGCCAGCAGTGGGGGGACAGGGGGTCAGCCCCAGCATTTT
CASSGGTGGQPQHF
>TRBD1|.|TRBV18|TRBJ1-6
TGTGCCAGCTCCCGTTCGGACAGGGGCGCCTATAATTCACCCCTCCACTTT
CASSRSDRGAYNSPLHF
>.|once|TRBV7-9|TRBJ2-3
TGTGCCAGCAGCTTTAGGCTAGCTACAGATACGCAGTATTTT
CASSFRLATDTQYF
>.|once|TRBV2|TRBJ1-1
TGTGCCAGGGAGGGGGGGAATACGTGGACTGAAGCTTTCTTT
CAREGGNTWTEAFF
>TRBD1|few|TRBV4-1|TRBJ1-1
TGCGCCAGCAGCCACCAGACAGGGCCCGGCACTGAAGCTTTCTTT
CASSHQTGPGTEAFF
>.|.|TRBV6-6|TRBJ2-5
TGTGCCAGCAGTTACTCGAATAGCGGGCCAGGGGACCAGTACTTC
CASSYSNSGPGDQYF
>.|.|TRBV10-3|TRBJ1-2
TGTGCCACCCACCTAACAGGACCTCTTAACTATGGCTACACCTTC
CATHLTGPLNYGYTF
>.|.|TRBV18|TRBJ1-5
TGTGCCAGCTCAAAGGATTGGAGGGGAAATCAGCCCCAGCATTTT
CASSKDWRGNQPQHF
>TRBD1|.|TRBV6-6|TRBJ1-6
TGTGCCAGCAGTTACTCGTCAACAGGGGGGTCACCCCTCCACTTT
CASSYSSTGGSPLHF
>TRBD1|.|TRBV9|TRBJ1-6
TGTGCCAGCAGCGTAGAGGAGGGGGCCAAATCACCCCTCCACTTT
CASSVEEGAKSPLHF